This T cell receptor (beta chain) was recorded in a study of cytomegalovirus exposure and HLA in healthy donors. Findings of the study overall: Many donors shared some public TCRs, even though most TCR sequences were rare.

Method: immunoSEQ multiplex PCR; TCRdb's copy keeps in-frame clones and lacks some. The sample contains 150,000 to 170,000 clones, roughly 86% of which appear only once. It was the roughly 130-subject validation cohort, separate from the approximately 700-subject first cohort, to which the donors belonged. A remark on this clone: Its specificity is not known. A read error may account for a junction end that differs from germline.

The CDR3 covers 15 residues. Germline V gene sequence: CDR1 SEHNR, CDR2 FQNEAQ (reference sequence). The V gene is TRBV7-9, the J gene TRBJ1-3; 7 bases fit TRBD1. Sequenced input: PBMCs. This TCR was recovered from a human donor in good health. In DNA, the CDR3 is TGTGCCAGCAGTTTAGGGGACAGCCCTGGAAACACCATATATTTT. This translates into CASSLGDSPGNTIYF.